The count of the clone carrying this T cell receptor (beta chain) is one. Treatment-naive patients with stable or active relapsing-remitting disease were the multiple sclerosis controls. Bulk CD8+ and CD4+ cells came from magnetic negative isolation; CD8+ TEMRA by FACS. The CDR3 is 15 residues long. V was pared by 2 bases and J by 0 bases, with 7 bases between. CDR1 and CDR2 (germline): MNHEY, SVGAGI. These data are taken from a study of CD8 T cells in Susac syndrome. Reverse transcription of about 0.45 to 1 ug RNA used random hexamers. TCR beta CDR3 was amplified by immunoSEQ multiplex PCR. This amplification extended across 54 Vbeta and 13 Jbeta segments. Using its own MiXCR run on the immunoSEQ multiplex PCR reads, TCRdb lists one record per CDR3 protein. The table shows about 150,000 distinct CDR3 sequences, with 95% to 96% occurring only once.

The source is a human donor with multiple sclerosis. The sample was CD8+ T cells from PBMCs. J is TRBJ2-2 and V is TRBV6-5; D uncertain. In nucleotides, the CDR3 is TGTGCCAGCAGTTACGTTCCCGCGAACACCGGGGAGCTGTTTTTT. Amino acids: CASSYVPANTGELFF.